This TCR beta chain was documented in a study of neurological immune-mediated disorders (dated by TCRdb to about 2019). Background on the whole study: Among the roughly 34 multiple sclerosis patients, relapsing-remitting MS accounted for approximately 31 and secondary progressive MS accounted for 3. Peripheral blood TCR-beta repertoires from patients with HTLV-I-associated myelopathy (HAM/TSP), patients with multiple sclerosis, and healthy controls were compared in the study using UMI-based sequencing. The 90 to 120 TCR-beta libraries covered PBMC samples along with longitudinal samples, technical triplicates, and paired sorted CD4+ and CD8+ T-cell subsets. The cohort included about 66 subjects: some 15 with HAM/TSP, around 35 with multiple sclerosis, and some 20 healthy controls. General conclusions and limits of the study: In a phylogenetic analysis, the repertoires of 18 out of 34 MS patients fell into a single cluster of related CDR3 sequences, pointing to a possible signature at the repertoire level. Across subjects, expanded clones never shared an identical CDR3 amino acid sequence, which suggests that the TCR-beta repertoires in every group were private. TCR clonal expansion was highest in HAM/TSP patients and lowest in MS patients, with MS patients falling below even healthy controls. The MS cluster showed no association with clinical or MRI features, and the authors stated that larger cohorts are needed.

To synthesize cDNA, template-switch 5'RACE was performed with a primer carrying a 10-nucleotide random unique molecular identifier so that each TCR transcript was tagged. Every sequencing run yielded over 180 million TCR-beta sequences covering 15-18 subjects. The RNeasy kit was used to extract total RNA. TCR-beta VDJ regions were amplified with primers for the TCR constant region and the 5'RACE anchor, using the KAPA Real-time Library Amplification kit. A first PCR added sample indexes and Illumina adaptors, after which a second PCR increased the library yield. The roughly 650 bp TCR product was size-selected on a 2% E-gel SizeSelection system after Ampure bead purification. Before pooling, library quality was assessed on a Bioanalyzer, concentration was determined with Qubit, and library quantification was performed with the Kapa Library Quantification kit. Paired-end 2 x 150 bp sequencing of the libraries was performed on an Illumina HiSeq 2500. To increase sequence diversity, 25-30% phiX was spiked into each library pool. The paper's processing steps were these. The quality-filtered reads were processed with the UMI-based MiGEC pipeline, whose error correction step removed more than 90% of the raw TCR sequences. IMGT germline references were used for alignment of VDJ genes, and clonotypes were defined by a unique CDR3 amino acid sequence together with V-J genes. Clonal expansion, Shannon diversity, and CDR3 relatedness (CalcPairwiseDistances, ClusterSamples) were evaluated with VDJtools, and phylogenetic trees were built with CLCbio workbench. A clone was classed as expanded if it had 8 or more unique UMIs, a cutoff based on coefficient-of-variation modelling across technical triplicates. The public sequencing data were trimmed at Q25 with fastp and processed into clonotypes with MiXCR by TCRdb, which kept only in-frame beta chains. For every CDR3 protein sequence, its rows merge into one entry that carries the most common genes and DNA. None of the V and J calls come from the authors' own analysis; TCRdb made them. For this sample the table gives under 80,000 distinct CDR3 sequences, of which 3.5% to 5% were detected only once. Approximately 1.3% of the sample is in the top ten clones.

The table lists this clonotype with many counts. Its antigen has not been determined. No much larger clonotype is one base removed from it; base qualities were not supplied. Unsorted PBMC libraries were generated from 2 million PBMCs stored in RNAlater at -80 °C until RNA extraction. Multiple sclerosis patients were enrolled in a US clinical protocol under which disease progression was evaluated by magnetic resonance imaging. PBMCs were separated from peripheral blood using Ficoll-Hypaque density gradient centrifugation and then cryopreserved in liquid nitrogen. Germline trimming: 3 bases from V, 4 bases from J; junction bases outside gene matches: 5. There are 14 amino acids in the CDR3, from cysteine to phenylalanine inclusive. The read is trimmed to its CDR3 DNA, 42 bases read in frame from base 1. In the germline V gene (reference sequence), CDR1 corresponds to SEHNR and CDR2 to FQNEAQ.

The TCR comes from a man aged 25-40 years with multiple sclerosis. The chain is assembled from TRBV7-9 and TRBJ2-7, and 8 junction bases match TRBD2. The sample comprised PBMCs. This receptor carries the CDR3 CASSFGGGRYEQYF. The DNA reads as follows: TGTGCCAGCAGCTTCGGCGGGGGGCGTTACGAGCAGTACTTC.